This T cell receptor (beta chain) is from a study of blood T cell repertoires in COVID-19. Turning to the study itself: COVID-19 samples from acute and convalescent phases originated in the United States, Italy and Spain. Nucleic acid was either cDNA or gDNA, and it came from T cells, B-cell-depleted T cells, or PBMCs.

Method: immunoSEQ multiplex PCR; TCRdb's copy keeps in-frame clones and lacks some. Of 150,000 to 200,000 clones in the sample, 70% to 90% were seen once. The germline CDR1 and CDR2 sequences are MRHNA and SNTAGT. V dropped 6 bases and J dropped 2; count of bases not matched to a gene: 10. The CDR3 is 16 residues long. Source material: peripheral blood. V and J are TRBV6-4 and TRBJ2-3; 8 bases fit TRBD2. The source is an elderly woman with COVID-19, enrolled during active disease. This CDR3 is CASSAGTSLPTDTQYF. CDR3 nucleotide sequence: TGTGCCAGCAGCGCCGGGACTAGTCTTCCCACAGATACGCAGTATTTT.